What follows is one T cell receptor beta chain and its context. The data were obtained in a study of technical replicates of blood from a handful of donors. The protocol was immunoSEQ multiplex PCR, while the TCRdb copy is restricted to in-frame clones and leaves out a portion. The profile shows more than 80,000 clones, 85% to 95% of them singletons. V dropped 4 bases and J dropped 1; count of bases not matched to a gene: 14. Germline loops: CDR1 SGHDN, CDR2 FVKESK. CDR3 length: 18 residues. The rearrangement links TRBV14 to TRBJ2-7, with 9 bases matching TRBD2. The receptor was isolated from a human donor in good health. The material sequenced was T cells isolated from PBMCs. CDR3 residues: CASSPSSREGLSSYEQYF. For the CDR3, the DNA is TGTGCCAGCAGCCCTTCATCGCGGGAGGGCTTAAGTTCCTACGAGCAGTACTTC.